This entry describes one TCR beta chain. Its specificity is not known. Per germline, CDR1 LNHDA and CDR2 SQIVND (reference sequence). There are 16 residues in the CDR3. Reprocessing the 5' RACE reads, TCRdb reports a single entry for every CDR3 protein and omits DNA. The sample totals 70,000 to 95,000 distinct CDR3 sequences. The sample belongs to a study of monozygotic twins with inflammatory bowel disease. General study findings and limits: Researchers reported no repertoire similarity difference between concordant and discordant twins, possibly from limited power. Different subtypes (of T cells) could not be told apart from one another.

This receptor was obtained from a human donor with ulcerative colitis or Crohn's disease, or a healthy co-twin of an affected twin (not recorded which). The rearrangement links TRBV19 to TRBJ2-3; TCRdb returns TRBD2, unconfirmable since there is no DNA. Sequences were obtained from blood. CDR3 sequence reads: CASSPRSSGGPDTQYF.